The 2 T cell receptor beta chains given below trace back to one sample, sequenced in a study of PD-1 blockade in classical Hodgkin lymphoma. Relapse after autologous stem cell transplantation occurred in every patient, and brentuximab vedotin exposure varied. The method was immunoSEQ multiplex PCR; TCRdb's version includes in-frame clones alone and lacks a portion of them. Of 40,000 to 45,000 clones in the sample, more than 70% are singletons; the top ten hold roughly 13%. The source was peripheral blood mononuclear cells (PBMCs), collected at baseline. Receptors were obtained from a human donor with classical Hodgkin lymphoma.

The DNA for the CDR3 is TGTGCCAGCTCACCACAGGGATCAGATACGCAGTATTTT. Protein sequence: CASSPQGSDTQYF. This chain links TRBV18 with TRBJ2-3, with D uncertain. Germline lookup yields CDR1 KGHSH and CDR2 LQKENI. The CDR3 contains 13 residues. The V end was cut by 1 base, the J end by 4 bases, with 6 bases between.

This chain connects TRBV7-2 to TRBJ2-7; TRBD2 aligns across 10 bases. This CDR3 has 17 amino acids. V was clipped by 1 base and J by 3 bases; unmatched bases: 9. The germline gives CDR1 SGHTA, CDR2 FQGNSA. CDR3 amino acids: CASSLGPPSGGDYEQYF. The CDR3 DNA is TGTGCCAGCAGCTTAGGTCCCCCTAGCGGGGGAGACTACGAGCAGTACTTC.